This T cell receptor (beta chain) was recovered during a study of breast tumors, draining lymph nodes, adjacent tissues. TCRdb reprocessed the multiplex PCR reads with MiXCR, giving one entry per CDR3 protein. The sample lists fewer than 300,000 distinct CDR3 sequences, around 32% occurring once. This clonotype was seen many times. The antigen is unknown. Breast cancer patients provided tissue from their axillary draining lymph nodes. Study-wide results and caveats: The lymph node origin of tumor T cells was framed as consistent with a hypothesis, not demonstrated. Tumors had less TCR diversity than lymph nodes, more than nontumor tissue. The data were judged consistent with most tumor T cells coming from lymph node and expanding in tumor. Compared with basal-like, luminal-like tumors shared significantly more repertoire with nontumor tissue.

The germline gives CDR1 KGHDR, CDR2 SFDVKD. This CDR3 is 17 amino acids long. The J segment lost 0 bases and the V segment lost 4 bases, leaving 9 bases of the junction unmatched. The sample consisted of axillary lymph node tissue. The chain employs TRBV24-1 and TRBJ2-3; TRBD1 aligns across 7 bases. The origin of this receptor is a female donor with breast cancer. Some clones in this sample may be carry-over from other donors' samples. The CDR3, as DNA: TGTGCCACCAGTGACCCAGGGACACAGGGGAGCACAGATACGCAGTATTTT. Its translation is CATSDPGTQGSTDTQYF.